This passage covers 6 T cell receptor beta chains from one sample sequenced in a study of T cells in Graves' hyperthyroidism and ophthalmopathy. From RNA transcripts, TCR beta CDR3 regions were amplified. Initially, a first-round RT-PCR of the TCR CDR3 employed the HTBI primer set. TCRdb re-called the multiplex PCR reads with MiXCR, one entry per CDR3 protein. The profile shows approximately 640,000 distinct CDR3 sequences, roughly a sixth of them singletons. What was sequenced was blood. The receptors originated from a man aged 50 to 60 with Graves' hyperthyroidism.

This clonotype was observed at least ten times. V and J are TRBV27 and TRBJ2-3; TRBD2 aligns across 7 bases. Trimming removed 1 base from V and 5 bases from J; junction bases left unmatched: 6. This CDR3 spans 15 amino acids. Germline CDR1 reads MNHEY; CDR2 reads SMNVEV (reference sequence). The CDR3 nucleotides read TGTGCCAGCAGTTTATACGCGGGAGTGGAAGATACGCAGTATTTT. Translated, it gives CASSLYAGVEDTQYF.

This chain connects TRBV6-2 or TRBV6-3 to TRBJ2-3; D is unclear. V was cut by 3 bases and J by 5 bases, with 6 bases left in between. The CDR3 loop spans 12 amino acids. In germline, CDR1 is MNHEY, CDR2 SVGEGT. The CDR3 loop reads CASSYPKDTQYF. CDR3 nucleotide sequence: TGTGCCAGCAGTTATCCCAAAGATACGCAGTATTTT.

This clonotype was counted at least ten times. This sequence joins TRBV6-1 and TRBJ1-5; 7 bases align to TRBD1. The CDR3 length is 15 residues. Germline-derived CDR1 and CDR2 are MNHNS and SASEGT. Trimming took 5 bases from V and 3 from J; bases not matched to a gene: 7. The CDR3 sequence: CASSPDRVFNQPQHF. The DNA for the CDR3 is TGTGCCAGCAGTCCCGACAGGGTTTTCAATCAGCCCCAGCATTTT.

This clonotype has a handful of counts. The CDR3 reads CASSMRRAGNTQYF. DNA of the CDR3: TGTGCCAGTAGTATGCGGAGAGCGGGAAATACGCAGTATTTT. V is TRBV19 and J is TRBJ2-3; TRBD2 agrees at 7 bases. Germline V gives CDR1 LNHDA, CDR2 SQIVND (reference sequence). The V segment lost 3 bases and the J segment 7 bases; nucleotides outside the gene matches: 7. The CDR3 length is 14 residues.

The rearrangement joins TRBV5-1 to TRBJ2-1, with 8 bases fitting TRBD2. Germline V gene sequence: CDR1 SGHRS, CDR2 YFSETQ. The ends lost 3 bases at V and 5 bases at J; junction bases unmatched: 10. The CDR3 is made up of 16 amino acids. This CDR3 reads CASSSGPGLVNNEQFF. The CDR3 coding sequence is TGCGCCAGCAGCTCTGGTCCGGGACTAGTGAACAATGAGCAGTTCTTC. Variable domain in full (rest from reference TRBV5-1 and TRBJ2-1): KAGVTQTPRYLIKTRGQQVTLSCSPISGHRSVSWYQQTPGQGLQFLFEYFSETQRNKGNFPGRFSGRQFSNSRSEMNVSTLELGDSALYLCASSSGPGLVNNEQFFGPGTRLTVL.

Only a few counts were recorded for this clonotype. This rearrangement joins TRBV28 to TRBJ2-1; no reliable D call. The CDR3 contains 10 residues. Germline-derived CDR1 and CDR2 are MDHEN and SYDVKM. V was trimmed by 8 bases and J by 4 bases, leaving 3 bases between them. CDR3 DNA: TGTGCCAGCGGTTACAATGAGCAGTTCTTC. Protein product: CASGYNEQFF. The full variable domain, its missing parts supplied by reference TRBV28 and TRBJ2-1, is DVKVTQSSRYLVKRTGEKVFLECVQDMDHENMFWYRQDPGLGLRLIYFSYDVKMKEKGDIPEGYSVSREKKERFSLILESASTNQTSMYLCASGYNEQFFGPGTRLTVL.